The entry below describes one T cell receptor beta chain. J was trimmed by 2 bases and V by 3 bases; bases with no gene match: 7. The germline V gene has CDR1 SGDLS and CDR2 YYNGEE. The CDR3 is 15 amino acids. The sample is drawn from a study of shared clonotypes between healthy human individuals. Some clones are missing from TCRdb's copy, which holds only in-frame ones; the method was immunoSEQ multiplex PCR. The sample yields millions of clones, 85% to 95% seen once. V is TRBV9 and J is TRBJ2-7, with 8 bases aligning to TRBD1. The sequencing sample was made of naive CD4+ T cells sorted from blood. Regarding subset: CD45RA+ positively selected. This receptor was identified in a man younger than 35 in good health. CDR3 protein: CASSAGTGVTYEQYF. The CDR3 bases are TGTGCCAGCAGCGCAGGGACAGGCGTCACCTACGAGCAGTACTTC.